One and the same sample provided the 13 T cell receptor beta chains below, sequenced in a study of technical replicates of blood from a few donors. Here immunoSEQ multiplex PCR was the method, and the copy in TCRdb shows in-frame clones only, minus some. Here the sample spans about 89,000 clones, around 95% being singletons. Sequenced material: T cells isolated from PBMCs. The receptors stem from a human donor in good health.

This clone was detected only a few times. The CDR3 region is CASRYYGTGSGEQYF. In nucleotides, the CDR3 is TGTGCCAGCAGGTACTATGGGACAGGGTCGGGCGAGCAGTACTTC. The chain is built from TRBV28 and TRBJ2-7; 9 bases agree with TRBD1. Germline-derived CDR1 and CDR2 are MDHEN and SYDVKM. With 6 bases clipped from V and 6 bases from J, the junction kept 12 bases outside the gene matches. The CDR3 loop spans 15 amino acids.

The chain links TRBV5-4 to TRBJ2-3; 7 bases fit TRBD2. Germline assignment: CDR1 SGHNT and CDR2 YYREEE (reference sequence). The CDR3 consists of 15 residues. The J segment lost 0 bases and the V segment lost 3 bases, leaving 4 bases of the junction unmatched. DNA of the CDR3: TGTGCCAGCAGCTGGGACTATTCTAGCACAGATACGCAGTATTTT. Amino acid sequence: CASSWDYSSTDTQYF.

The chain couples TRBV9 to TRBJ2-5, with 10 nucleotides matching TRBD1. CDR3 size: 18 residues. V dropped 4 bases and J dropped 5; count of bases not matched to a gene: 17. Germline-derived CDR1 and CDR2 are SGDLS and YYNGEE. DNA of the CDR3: TGTGCCAGCAGCAACCGAAGACAGGGGGCCGCTGGGCTGGAGACCCAGTACTTC. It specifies CASSNRRQGAAGLETQYF.

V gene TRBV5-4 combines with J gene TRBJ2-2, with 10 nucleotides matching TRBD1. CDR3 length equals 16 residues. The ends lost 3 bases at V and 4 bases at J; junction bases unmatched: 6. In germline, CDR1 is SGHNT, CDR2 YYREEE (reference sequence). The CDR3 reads CASSSGQGGATGELFF. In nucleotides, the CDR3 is TGTGCCAGCAGCTCCGGACAGGGGGGCGCCACCGGGGAGCTGTTTTTT.

As DNA, the CDR3 is TGTGCCTGGAGCAGGGATTTCGGGACTGAAGCTTTCTTT. It is translated as CAWSRDFGTEAFF. The chain carries TRBV30 and TRBJ1-1; the D gene is possibly TRBD1 (5 bases). The V and J ends lost 3 bases and 5 bases respectively, with 13 bases between them. The CDR3 consists of 13 residues. Germline assignment: CDR1 GTSNPN and CDR2 SVGIG (reference sequence).

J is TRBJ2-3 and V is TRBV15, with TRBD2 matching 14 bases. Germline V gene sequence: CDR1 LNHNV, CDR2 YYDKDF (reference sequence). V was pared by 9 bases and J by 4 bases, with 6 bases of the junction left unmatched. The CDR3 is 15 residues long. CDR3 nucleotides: TGTGCCACTAACCCGACTAGCGGGGGGGCAGATACGCAGTATTTT. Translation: CATNPTSGGADTQYF.

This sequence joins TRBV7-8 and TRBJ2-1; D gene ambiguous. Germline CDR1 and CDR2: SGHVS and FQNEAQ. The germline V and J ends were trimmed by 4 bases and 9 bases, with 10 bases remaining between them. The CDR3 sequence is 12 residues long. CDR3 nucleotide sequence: TGTGCCAGCAGCTCTTCTCTCGTTGAGCAGTTCTTC. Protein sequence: CASSSSLVEQFF.

The chain's CDR3 is CASSTPTGRGTDTQYF. DNA for the CDR3: TGTGCCAGCAGTACCCCGACAGGGAGAGGCACAGATACGCAGTATTTT. V gene TRBV28 combines with J gene TRBJ2-3, with TRBD1 identical over 7 bases. With 5 bases clipped from V and 1 base from J, the junction kept 9 bases outside the gene matches. This CDR3 is 16 amino acids long. Germline V gene lookup returns CDR1 MDHEN and CDR2 SYDVKM.

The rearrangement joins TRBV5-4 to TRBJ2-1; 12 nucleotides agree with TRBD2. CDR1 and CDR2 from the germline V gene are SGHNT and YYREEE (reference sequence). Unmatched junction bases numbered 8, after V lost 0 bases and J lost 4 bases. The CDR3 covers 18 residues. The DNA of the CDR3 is TGTGCCAGCAGCTTGGGGGGGGCCGGGACTAGCGGGTACAATGAGCAGTTCTTC. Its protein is CASSLGGAGTSGYNEQFF. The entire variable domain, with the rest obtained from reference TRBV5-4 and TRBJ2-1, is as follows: ETGVTQSPTHLIKTRGQQVTLRCSSQSGHNTVSWYQQALGQGPQFIFQYYREEENGRGNFPPRFSGLQFPNYSSELNVNALELDDSALYLCASSLGGAGTSGYNEQFFGPGTRLTVL.

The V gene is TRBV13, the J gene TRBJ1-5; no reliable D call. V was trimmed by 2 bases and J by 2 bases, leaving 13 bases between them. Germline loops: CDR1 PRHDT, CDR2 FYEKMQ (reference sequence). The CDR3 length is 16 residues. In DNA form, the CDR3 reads TGTGCCAGCAGCTTATCCACACCCGAGGGCAATCAGCCCCAGCATTTT. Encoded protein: CASSLSTPEGNQPQHF.

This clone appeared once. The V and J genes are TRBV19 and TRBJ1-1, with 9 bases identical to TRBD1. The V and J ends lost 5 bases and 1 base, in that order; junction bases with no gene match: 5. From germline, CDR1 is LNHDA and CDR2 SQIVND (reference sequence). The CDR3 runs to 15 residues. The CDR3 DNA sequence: TGTGCCAGTAGTCCCCTGACAGGGGGGAACACTGAAGCTTTCTTT. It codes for CASSPLTGGNTEAFF.

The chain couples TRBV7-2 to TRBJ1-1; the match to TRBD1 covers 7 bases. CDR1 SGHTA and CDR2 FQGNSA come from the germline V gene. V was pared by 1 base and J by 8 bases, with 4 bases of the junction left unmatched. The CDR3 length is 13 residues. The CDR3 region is CASSLVEGAEAFF. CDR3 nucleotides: TGTGCCAGCAGCTTAGTGGAGGGGGCCGAAGCTTTCTTT.

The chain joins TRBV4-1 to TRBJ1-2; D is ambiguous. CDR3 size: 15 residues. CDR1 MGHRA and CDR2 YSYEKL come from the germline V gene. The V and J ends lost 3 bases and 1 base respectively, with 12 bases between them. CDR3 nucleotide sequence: TGCGCCAGCAGCCATGTTTTAGGAGATAACTATGGCTACACCTTC. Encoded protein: CASSHVLGDNYGYTF.